Below are 27 T cell receptor beta chains sequenced from a single sample in a study of T cell responses to AZD1222 COVID-19 vaccine. Measured with immunoSEQ multiplex PCR; TCRdb has only the in-frame clones, and not every one. The data contain about 120,000 clones, 85% to 95% of them singletons. Sequences were derived from peripheral blood, sampled 28 days after the second AZD1222 dose. These receptor sequences come from an adult who received the AZD1222 COVID-19 vaccine.

V and J are TRBV30 and TRBJ1-4, with D possibly being TRBD1 (5 bases). This CDR3 is 11 amino acids long. Per germline, CDR1 GTSNPN and CDR2 SVGIG (reference sequence). V lost 5 bases to trimming and J lost 11 bases, with 12 bases between them. The CDR3 sequence: CAWDGGGKLFF. The CDR3 bases are TGTGCCTGGGATGGGGGGGGGAAACTGTTTTTT.

The chain is built from TRBV5-1 and TRBJ2-1, with TRBD2 matching 7 bases. From germline, CDR1 is SGHRS and CDR2 YFSETQ. The CDR3 covers 15 residues. With 5 bases clipped from V and 7 bases from J, the junction kept 12 bases outside the gene matches. The CDR3 nucleotides are TGCGCCAGCAGTTTTCAGGCGGGAGAAGTAAATGAGCAGTTCTTC. Translated: CASSFQAGEVNEQFF.

The chain recombines TRBV4-2 with TRBJ1-2; possibly TRBD1 for D (5 bases). Trimming pared 1 base from V and 8 bases from J, leaving 11 bases between. There are 13 residues in the CDR3. The germline gives CDR1 LGHNA, CDR2 YNFKEQ. CDR3 bases: TGTGCCAGCAGCCAAGTACAGGAGCTGGGCTACACCTTC. Translating it yields CASSQVQELGYTF.

V is TRBV13 and J is TRBJ2-3, with D maybe TRBD1 (6 bases). This CDR3 region has 12 residues. Trimming pared 5 bases from V and 5 bases from J, leaving 8 bases between. The germline gives CDR1 PRHDT, CDR2 FYEKMQ (reference sequence). Here the CDR3 reads CASSQGGDTQYF. The CDR3 nucleotides are TGTGCCAGCAGCCAAGGGGGAGATACGCAGTATTTT.

The chain is built from TRBV5-1 and TRBJ2-2; 8 bases align to TRBD2. Per germline, CDR1 SGHRS and CDR2 YFSETQ. After removal of 3 bases from V and 7 bases from J, the junction contained 11 bases not matched to a gene. CDR3 length equals 16 residues. For the CDR3, the DNA is TGCGCCAGCAGCTCCCCGGGACTAGGAAGCAGCGGGGAGCTGTTTTTT. This encodes CASSSPGLGSSGELFF.

This chain joins TRBV18 and TRBJ2-7; 11 bases line up with TRBD2. There are 16 residues in the CDR3. Losses at the gene ends were 3 bases for V and 6 bases for J; bases not matched to a gene: 10. From germline, CDR1 is KGHSH and CDR2 LQKENI. The DNA for the CDR3 is TGTGCCAGCTCACCCCCAGGGCTAGCGGGAGGAAGCGAGCAGTACTTC. It translates to CASSPPGLAGGSEQYF.

The rearrangement joins TRBV10-1 to TRBJ2-2, with 10 bases fitting TRBD2. This CDR3 has 14 amino acids. Germline V gene lookup returns CDR1 WNHNN and CDR2 SYGVQD (reference sequence). Trimming cost V 2 bases and J 10 bases; bases outside gene matches: 4. DNA of the CDR3: TGCGCCAGCAGTGAGGCTAGCGGGAGAGCGGAGCTGTTTTTT. It encodes CASSEASGRAELFF.

CDR3: CASSLEPGSPYEQYF. The DNA for the CDR3 is TGTGCCAGCAGCTTAGAACCCGGGAGCCCCTACGAGCAGTACTTC. The rearrangement uses TRBV11-2 and TRBJ2-7; TRBD2 might be the D (6 bases). The length of the CDR3 is 15 residues. With 0 bases removed from V and 2 bases from J, the gap between germline ends came to 11 bases. CDR1 is SGHAT and CDR2 is FQNNGV in the germline V gene.

J is TRBJ1-2 and V is TRBV15; no firm D call. V was clipped by 0 bases and J by 8 bases, with 7 bases between them. Germline V gene sequence: CDR1 LNHNV, CDR2 YYDKDF (reference sequence). This CDR3 comprises 12 residues. CDR3 DNA: TGTGCCACCAGCAGAGATTTCGGCGGCTACACCTTC. This gives the protein CATSRDFGGYTF.

V is TRBV27 and J is TRBJ2-2; no firm D call. The CDR3 totals 12 residues. CDR1 is MNHEY and CDR2 is SMNVEV in the germline V gene (reference sequence). The ends were cut back, 4 bases at V and 6 bases at J, with 6 bases in the middle. The CDR3 here is CASSSVPGELFF. The CDR3 region has the DNA TGTGCCAGCAGTTCGGTTCCCGGGGAGCTGTTTTTT.

The rearrangement links TRBV5-4 to TRBJ1-5, with D unresolved. Trimming took off 8 bases at V and 0 bases at J, with 15 bases between the two ends. This CDR3 contains 15 residues. The germline V gene has CDR1 SGHNT and CDR2 YYREEE (reference sequence). The CDR3 bases are TGTGCCAGGAACACGAAACATTCTAGCAATCAGCCCCAGCATTTT. Amino acid sequence: CARNTKHSSNQPQHF.

The genes are TRBV4-2 and TRBJ1-5; D is possibly TRBD1 (5 bases). Looked up from germline, CDR1 is LGHNA and CDR2 is YNFKEQ. The V gene lost 4 bases and the J gene lost 4 bases, with 8 bases spanning the gap. This CDR3 has 13 amino acids. The CDR3 DNA follows: TGTGCCAGCAGCCGGGACGGAAATCAGCCCCAGCATTTT. Protein sequence: CASSRDGNQPQHF.

This chain joins TRBV25-1 and TRBJ2-2; no clear D gene. Germline V gene lookup returns CDR1 MGHDK and CDR2 SYGVNS. The CDR3 totals 16 residues. V was trimmed by 7 bases and J by 3 bases, leaving 18 bases between them. CDR3 nucleotides: TGTGCCAGCAATATCGGTCCCGACTCCTACACCGGGGAGCTGTTTTTT. Translation gives CASNIGPDSYTGELFF.

This chain joins TRBV10-1 and TRBJ1-4; D not certain. Germline V CDR1 and CDR2: WNHNN, SYGVQD (reference sequence). V was shortened by 5 bases and J by 0 bases, with 10 bases between the two germline ends. The CDR3 extends over 15 amino acids. The CDR3 DNA reads TGCGCCAGCAGTCGGAGTCGAGCAACTAATGAAAAACTGTTTTTT. Translation: CASSRSRATNEKLFF.

The chain links TRBV6-5 to TRBJ1-5, with D uncertain. The CDR3 spans 15 residues. Germline-derived CDR1 and CDR2 are MNHEY and SVGAGI. Trimming removed 5 bases at V and 3 bases at J, with 14 bases between. The CDR3 reads CASSQTGRTNQPQHF. Written as DNA, the CDR3 is TGTGCCAGCAGTCAAACCGGACGGACCAATCAGCCCCAGCATTTT.

The chain is built from TRBV7-7 and TRBJ1-3; 9 nucleotides agree with TRBD1. The germline V gene encodes CDR1 SSHAT and CDR2 FNYEAQ (reference sequence). V trimming: 6 bases; J trimming: 2 bases; junction bases outside the gene matches: 11. There are 17 residues in the CDR3. The CDR3 region is CASSQPYRDRAGNTIYF. The CDR3 region has the DNA TGTGCCAGCAGTCAGCCCTACCGGGACAGGGCTGGAAACACCATATATTTT.

The CDR3 DNA is TGTGCCAGCAGCCCCGTTATGACCTACGAGCAGTACTTC. It yields the protein CASSPVMTYEQYF. The chain recombines TRBV11-2 with TRBJ2-7; no reliable D call. Germline V gene data show CDR1 as SGHAT and CDR2 as FQNNGV. V gave up 5 bases and J gave up 2 bases, with 10 bases separating them. The length of the CDR3 is 13 residues. Looking up the rest from reference TRBV11-2 and TRBJ2-7 gives the full variable domain: EAGVAQSPRYKIIEKRQSVAFWCNPISGHATLYWYQQILGQGPKLLIQFQNNGVVDDSQLPKDRFSAERLKGVDSTLKIQPAKLEDSAVYLCASSPVMTYEQYFGPGTRLTVT.

V usage is TRBV5-1 and J usage is TRBJ2-7; D remains ambiguous. The V and J ends lost 2 bases and 0 bases respectively, with 6 bases between them. The CDR3 length is 13 residues. The V gene's germline CDR1 is SGHRS and CDR2 YFSETQ. The CDR3 is CASSFISSYEQYF. CDR3 sequence (DNA): TGCGCCAGCAGCTTCATCAGCTCCTACGAGCAGTACTTC.

The rearrangement links TRBV19 to TRBJ2-1; 8 bases fit TRBD2. The J segment lost 8 bases and the V segment lost 7 bases, leaving 7 bases of the junction unmatched. The CDR3 is 13 amino acids. Germline CDR1 and CDR2: LNHDA and SQIVND (reference sequence). The CDR3: CASTTSGGDEQFF. The CDR3 bases are TGTGCCAGTACCACTAGCGGAGGCGATGAGCAGTTCTTC.

J is TRBJ1-1 and V is TRBV5-4; D not certain. Germline V CDR1 and CDR2: SGHNT, YYREEE (reference sequence). V lost 2 bases, J lost 7 bases, and 12 bases lay in between. The CDR3 is made up of 13 amino acids. The CDR3 DNA sequence: TGTGCCAGCAGCTTATCTTCGACCGATGAAGCTTTCTTT. Its translation is CASSLSSTDEAFF.

This chain connects TRBV6-5 to TRBJ2-7; TRBD2 matches at 8 bases. Trimming at V came to 6 bases and at J to 6 bases, leaving 7 bases not matched to a gene. Per germline, CDR1 MNHEY and CDR2 SVGAGI. This CDR3 is 13 amino acids long. The CDR3, as DNA: TGTGCCAGCAGCCCAGCGGGAGTGAGCGAGCAGTACTTC. As protein: CASSPAGVSEQYF.

In its sample, this clone was seen once. This chain connects TRBV7-9 to TRBJ1-1, with TRBD1 matching over 9 bases. This CDR3 is 13 amino acids long. V was clipped by 4 bases and J by 6 bases; unmatched bases: 3. CDR1 is SEHNR, CDR2 FQNEAQ, per germline (reference sequence). In DNA, the CDR3 is TGTGCCAGCAGCTCGACAGGGGGGGCTGAAGCTTTCTTT. This codes for CASSSTGGAEAFF.

The V call is TRBV7-9, the J call TRBJ2-1, with TRBD2 matching over 8 bases. The CDR3 totals 15 residues. The J segment lost 3 bases and the V segment lost 1 base, leaving 2 bases of the junction unmatched. Per the germline V gene, CDR1 is SEHNR and CDR2 is FQNEAQ (reference sequence). The CDR3, as DNA: TGTGCCAGCAGCTTAGGACTAGCGTTCTACAATGAGCAGTTCTTC. Its translation: CASSLGLAFYNEQFF.

The V gene is TRBV20-1, the J gene TRBJ2-1; D is ambiguous. There are 11 residues in the CDR3. Germline V gene data show CDR1 as DFQATT and CDR2 as SNEGSKA (reference sequence). The V gene lost 5 bases and the J gene lost 2 bases, with 4 bases spanning the gap. CDR3 sequence: CSAGPYNEQFF. CDR3 in DNA: TGCAGTGCTGGCCCCTACAATGAGCAGTTCTTC.

The chain has TRBV7-2 and TRBJ2-1; D gene uncertain. The CDR3 runs to 13 residues. Germline CDR1 and CDR2: SGHTA and FQGNSA. Trimming shortened V by 8 bases and J by 1 base, and 9 bases separated the two germline ends. The CDR3, as DNA: TGTGCCAGCGTCAGGAGTTCCTACAATGAGCAGTTCTTC. Translation: CASVRSSYNEQFF. Looking up the rest from reference TRBV7-2 and TRBJ2-1 gives the full variable domain: GAGVSQSPSNKVTEKGKDVELRCDPISGHTALYWYRQSLGQGLEFLIYFQGNSAPDKSGLPSDRFSAERTGGSVSTLTIQRTQQEDSAVYLCASVRSSYNEQFFGPGTRLTVL.

The V gene is TRBV2, the J gene TRBJ1-2; D is possibly TRBD1 (5 bases). V was pared by 10 bases and J by 4 bases, with 16 bases between. CDR3 length equals 13 residues. Germline CDR1 reads SNHLY; CDR2 reads FYNNEI. For the CDR3, the DNA is TGTGCCACCATGCTGACGGGGCTCTATGGCTACACCTTC. Translating gives CATMLTGLYGYTF.

The chain combines TRBV3-1 (or the pseudogene TRBV3-2) with TRBJ1-5; the D is unclear. V lost 0 bases and J lost 1, with 7 bases in between. Germline V gene data show CDR1 as LGHDT and CDR2 as YNNKEL (reference sequence). This CDR3 is built from 15 residues. The CDR3, as DNA: TGTGCCAGCAGCCAAGATGCCAGAAGCAATCAGCCCCAGCATTTT. Translation: CASSQDARSNQPQHF.